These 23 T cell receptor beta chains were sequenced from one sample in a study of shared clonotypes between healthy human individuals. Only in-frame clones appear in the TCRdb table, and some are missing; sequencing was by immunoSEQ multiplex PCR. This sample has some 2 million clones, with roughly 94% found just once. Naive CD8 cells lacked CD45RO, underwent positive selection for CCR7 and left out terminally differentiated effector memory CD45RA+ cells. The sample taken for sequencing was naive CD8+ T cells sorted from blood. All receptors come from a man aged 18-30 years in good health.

CDR3 in DNA: TGTGCCAGTAGGGGACTAGCGGGAATTGCTGAGCAGTTCTTC. It translates to CASRGLAGIAEQFF. This chain connects TRBV6-1 to TRBJ2-1, with TRBD2 matching 13 bases. This CDR3 has 14 amino acids. V was clipped by 9 bases and J by 9 bases; unmatched bases: 8. Germline loops: CDR1 MNHNS, CDR2 SASEGT.

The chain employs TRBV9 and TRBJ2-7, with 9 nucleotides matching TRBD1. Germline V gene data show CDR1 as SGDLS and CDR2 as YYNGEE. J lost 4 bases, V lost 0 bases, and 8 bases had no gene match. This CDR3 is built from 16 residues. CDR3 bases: TGTGCCAGCAGCGTAGAGGGACAGGGTGTGTCGTACGAGCAGTACTTC. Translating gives CASSVEGQGVSYEQYF. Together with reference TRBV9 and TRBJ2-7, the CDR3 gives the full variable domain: DSGVTQTPKHLITATGQRVTLRCSPRSGDLSVYWYQQSLDQGLQFLIQYYNGEERAKGNILERFSAQQFPDLHSELNLSSLELGDSALYFCASSVEGQGVSYEQYFGPGTRLTVT.

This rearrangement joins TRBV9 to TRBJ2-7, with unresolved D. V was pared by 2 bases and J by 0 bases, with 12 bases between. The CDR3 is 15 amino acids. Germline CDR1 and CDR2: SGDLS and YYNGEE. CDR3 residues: CASSVAGDFSYEQYF. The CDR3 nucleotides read TGTGCCAGCAGCGTGGCAGGAGACTTCTCCTACGAGCAGTACTTC.

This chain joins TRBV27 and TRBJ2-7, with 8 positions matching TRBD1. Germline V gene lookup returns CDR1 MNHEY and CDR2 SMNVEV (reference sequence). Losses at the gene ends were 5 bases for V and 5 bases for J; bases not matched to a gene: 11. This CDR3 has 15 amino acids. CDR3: CASSPETGANNEQYF. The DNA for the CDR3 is TGTGCCAGCAGTCCCGAGACAGGGGCAAACAACGAGCAGTACTTC.

The CDR3 sequence: CASSLESSGGLETQYF. CDR3 nucleotides: TGTGCCAGCAGCTTAGAGAGTAGCGGGGGGCTAGAGACCCAGTACTTC. This chain uses TRBV11-2 with TRBJ2-5; 10 bases match TRBD2. V lost 0 bases to trimming and J lost 4 bases; unmatched junction nucleotides: 5. CDR1 SGHAT and CDR2 FQNNGV come from the germline V gene. This CDR3 contains 16 residues.

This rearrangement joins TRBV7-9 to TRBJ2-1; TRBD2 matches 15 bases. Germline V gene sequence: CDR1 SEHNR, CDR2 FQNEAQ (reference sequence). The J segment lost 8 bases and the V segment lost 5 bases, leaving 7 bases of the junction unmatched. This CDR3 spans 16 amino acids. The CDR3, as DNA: TGTGCCAGCAGCCCGGGACTAGCGGGAGGTGGGGATGAGCAGTTCTTC. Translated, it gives CASSPGLAGGGDEQFF.

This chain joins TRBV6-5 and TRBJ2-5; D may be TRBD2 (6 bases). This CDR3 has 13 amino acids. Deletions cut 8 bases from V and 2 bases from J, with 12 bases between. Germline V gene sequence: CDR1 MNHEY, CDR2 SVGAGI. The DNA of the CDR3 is TGTGCCAGCTCATTAGCGGAACAAGAGACCCAGTACTTC. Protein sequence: CASSLAEQETQYF.

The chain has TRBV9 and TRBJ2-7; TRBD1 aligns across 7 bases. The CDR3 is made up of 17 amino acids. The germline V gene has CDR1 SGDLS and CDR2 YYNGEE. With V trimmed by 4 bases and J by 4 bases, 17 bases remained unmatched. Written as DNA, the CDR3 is TGTGCCAGCAGCCATTCCCCCGGGGCAGGGGGAACATACGAGCAGTACTTC. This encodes CASSHSPGAGGTYEQYF.

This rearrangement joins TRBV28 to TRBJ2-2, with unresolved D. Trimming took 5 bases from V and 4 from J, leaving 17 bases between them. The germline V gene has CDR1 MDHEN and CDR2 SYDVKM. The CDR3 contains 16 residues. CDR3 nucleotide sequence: TGTGCCAGCAGTCTCGAACGGGTCCGAGGCACCGGGGAGCTGTTTTTT. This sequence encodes CASSLERVRGTGELFF. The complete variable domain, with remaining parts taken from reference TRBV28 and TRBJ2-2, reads DVKVTQSSRYLVKRTGEKVFLECVQDMDHENMFWYRQDPGLGLRLIYFSYDVKMKEKGDIPEGYSVSREKKERFSLILESASTNQTSMYLCASSLERVRGTGELFFGEGSRLTVL.

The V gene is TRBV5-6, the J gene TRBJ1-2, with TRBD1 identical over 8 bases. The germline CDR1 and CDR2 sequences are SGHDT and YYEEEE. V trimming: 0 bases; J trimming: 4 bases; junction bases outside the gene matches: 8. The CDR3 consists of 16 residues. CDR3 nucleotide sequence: TGTGCCAGCAGCTTGGGAGATGGACAGGGCCCCTATGGCTACACCTTC. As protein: CASSLGDGQGPYGYTF.

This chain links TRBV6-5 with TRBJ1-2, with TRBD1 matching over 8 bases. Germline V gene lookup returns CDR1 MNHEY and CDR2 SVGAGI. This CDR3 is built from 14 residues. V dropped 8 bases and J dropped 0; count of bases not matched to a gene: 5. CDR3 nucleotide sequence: TGTGCCAGCTCACAACAGGGGGCTAACTATGGCTACACCTTC. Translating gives CASSQQGANYGYTF.

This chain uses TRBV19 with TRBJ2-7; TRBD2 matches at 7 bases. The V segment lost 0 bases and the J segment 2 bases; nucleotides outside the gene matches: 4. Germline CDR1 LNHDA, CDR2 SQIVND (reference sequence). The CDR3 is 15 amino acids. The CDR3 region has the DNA TGTGCCAGTAGTATAGAGGCTAGCGGACCCTACGAGCAGTACTTC. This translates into CASSIEASGPYEQYF.

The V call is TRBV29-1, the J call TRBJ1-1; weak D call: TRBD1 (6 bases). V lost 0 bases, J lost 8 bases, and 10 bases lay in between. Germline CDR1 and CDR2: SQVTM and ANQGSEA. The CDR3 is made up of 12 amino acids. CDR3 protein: CSVEDSGAEAFF. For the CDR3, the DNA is TGCAGCGTTGAAGATTCGGGGGCCGAAGCTTTCTTT.

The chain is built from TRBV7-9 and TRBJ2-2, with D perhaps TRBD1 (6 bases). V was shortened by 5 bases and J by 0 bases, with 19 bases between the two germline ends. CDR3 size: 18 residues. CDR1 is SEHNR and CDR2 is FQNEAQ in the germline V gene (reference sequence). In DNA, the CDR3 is TGTGCCAGCAGCGCCTCAGGGGTAGTTTACGCGAACACCGGGGAGCTGTTTTTT. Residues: CASSASGVVYANTGELFF. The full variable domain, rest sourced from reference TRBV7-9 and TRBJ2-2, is DTGVSQNPRHKITKRGQNVTFRCDPISEHNRLYWYRQTLGQGPEFLTYFQNEAQLEKSRLLSDRFSAERPKGSFSTLEIQRTEQGDSAMYLCASSASGVVYANTGELFFGEGSRLTVL.

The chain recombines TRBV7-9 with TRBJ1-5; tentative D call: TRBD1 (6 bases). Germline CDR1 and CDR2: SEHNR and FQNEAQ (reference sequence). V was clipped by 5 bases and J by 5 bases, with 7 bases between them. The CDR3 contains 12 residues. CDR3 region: CASSGGYQPQHF. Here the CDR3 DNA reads TGTGCCAGCAGCGGGGGCTATCAGCCCCAGCATTTT.

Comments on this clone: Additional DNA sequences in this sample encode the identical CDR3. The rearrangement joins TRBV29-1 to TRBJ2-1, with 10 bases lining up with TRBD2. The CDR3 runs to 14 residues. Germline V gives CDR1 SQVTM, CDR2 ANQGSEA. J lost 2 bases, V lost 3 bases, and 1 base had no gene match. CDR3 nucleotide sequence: TGCAGCGTTGATGGGACTAGCGCCTACAATGAGCAGTTCTTC. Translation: CSVDGTSAYNEQFF.

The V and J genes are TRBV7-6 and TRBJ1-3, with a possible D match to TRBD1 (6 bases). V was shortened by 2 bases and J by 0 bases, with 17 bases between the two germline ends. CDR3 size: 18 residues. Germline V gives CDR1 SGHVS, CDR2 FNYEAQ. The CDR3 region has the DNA TGTGCCAGCAGCTTAATGGAATCGGACAGCAGCTCTGGAAACACCATATATTTT. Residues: CASSLMESDSSSGNTIYF.

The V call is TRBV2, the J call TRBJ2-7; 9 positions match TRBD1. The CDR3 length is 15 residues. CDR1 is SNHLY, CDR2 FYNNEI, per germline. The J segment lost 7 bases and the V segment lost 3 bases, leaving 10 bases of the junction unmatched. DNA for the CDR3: TGTGCCAGCAGTGAGGGGGACAGGGTCCCGGGGGAGCAGTACTTC. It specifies CASSEGDRVPGEQYF.

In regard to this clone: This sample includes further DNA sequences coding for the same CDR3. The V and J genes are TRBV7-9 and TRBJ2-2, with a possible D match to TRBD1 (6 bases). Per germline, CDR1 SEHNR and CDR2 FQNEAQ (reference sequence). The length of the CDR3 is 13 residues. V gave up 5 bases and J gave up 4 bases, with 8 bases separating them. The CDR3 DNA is TGTGCCAGCAGCCCGGACAGCACCGGGGAGCTGTTTTTT. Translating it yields CASSPDSTGELFF. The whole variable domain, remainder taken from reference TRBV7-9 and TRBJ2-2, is DTGVSQNPRHKITKRGQNVTFRCDPISEHNRLYWYRQTLGQGPEFLTYFQNEAQLEKSRLLSDRFSAERPKGSFSTLEIQRTEQGDSAMYLCASSPDSTGELFFGEGSRLTVL.

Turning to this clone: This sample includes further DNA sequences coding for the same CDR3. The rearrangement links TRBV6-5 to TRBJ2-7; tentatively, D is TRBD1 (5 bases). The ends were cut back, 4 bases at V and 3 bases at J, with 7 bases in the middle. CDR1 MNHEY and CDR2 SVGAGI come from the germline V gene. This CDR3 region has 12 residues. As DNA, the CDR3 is TGTGCCAGCAGTTTAGACAGCTACGAGCAGTACTTC. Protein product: CASSLDSYEQYF.

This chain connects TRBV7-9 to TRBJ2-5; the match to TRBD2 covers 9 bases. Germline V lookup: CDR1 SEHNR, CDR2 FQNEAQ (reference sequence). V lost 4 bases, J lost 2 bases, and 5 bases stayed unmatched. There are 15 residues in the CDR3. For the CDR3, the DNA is TGTGCCAGCAGCTCTCGGACTAGCGAGCAAGAGACCCAGTACTTC. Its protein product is CASSSRTSEQETQYF.

The CDR3 protein is CAISEAPGINNSPLHF. In nucleotides, the CDR3 is TGTGCCATCAGTGAGGCCCCAGGGATTAATAATTCACCCCTCCACTTT. The chain joins TRBV10-3 to TRBJ1-6; a possible D gene is TRBD1 (5 bases). The germline V gene has CDR1 ENHRY and CDR2 SYGVKD. Trimming shortened V by 2 bases and J by 5 bases, and 13 bases separated the two germline ends. The CDR3 contains 16 residues.

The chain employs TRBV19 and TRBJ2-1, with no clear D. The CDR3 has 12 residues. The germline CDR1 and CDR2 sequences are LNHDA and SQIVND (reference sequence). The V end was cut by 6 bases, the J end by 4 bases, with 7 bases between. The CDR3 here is CASRNAYNEQFF. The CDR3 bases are TGTGCCAGTAGGAACGCATACAATGAGCAGTTCTTC.